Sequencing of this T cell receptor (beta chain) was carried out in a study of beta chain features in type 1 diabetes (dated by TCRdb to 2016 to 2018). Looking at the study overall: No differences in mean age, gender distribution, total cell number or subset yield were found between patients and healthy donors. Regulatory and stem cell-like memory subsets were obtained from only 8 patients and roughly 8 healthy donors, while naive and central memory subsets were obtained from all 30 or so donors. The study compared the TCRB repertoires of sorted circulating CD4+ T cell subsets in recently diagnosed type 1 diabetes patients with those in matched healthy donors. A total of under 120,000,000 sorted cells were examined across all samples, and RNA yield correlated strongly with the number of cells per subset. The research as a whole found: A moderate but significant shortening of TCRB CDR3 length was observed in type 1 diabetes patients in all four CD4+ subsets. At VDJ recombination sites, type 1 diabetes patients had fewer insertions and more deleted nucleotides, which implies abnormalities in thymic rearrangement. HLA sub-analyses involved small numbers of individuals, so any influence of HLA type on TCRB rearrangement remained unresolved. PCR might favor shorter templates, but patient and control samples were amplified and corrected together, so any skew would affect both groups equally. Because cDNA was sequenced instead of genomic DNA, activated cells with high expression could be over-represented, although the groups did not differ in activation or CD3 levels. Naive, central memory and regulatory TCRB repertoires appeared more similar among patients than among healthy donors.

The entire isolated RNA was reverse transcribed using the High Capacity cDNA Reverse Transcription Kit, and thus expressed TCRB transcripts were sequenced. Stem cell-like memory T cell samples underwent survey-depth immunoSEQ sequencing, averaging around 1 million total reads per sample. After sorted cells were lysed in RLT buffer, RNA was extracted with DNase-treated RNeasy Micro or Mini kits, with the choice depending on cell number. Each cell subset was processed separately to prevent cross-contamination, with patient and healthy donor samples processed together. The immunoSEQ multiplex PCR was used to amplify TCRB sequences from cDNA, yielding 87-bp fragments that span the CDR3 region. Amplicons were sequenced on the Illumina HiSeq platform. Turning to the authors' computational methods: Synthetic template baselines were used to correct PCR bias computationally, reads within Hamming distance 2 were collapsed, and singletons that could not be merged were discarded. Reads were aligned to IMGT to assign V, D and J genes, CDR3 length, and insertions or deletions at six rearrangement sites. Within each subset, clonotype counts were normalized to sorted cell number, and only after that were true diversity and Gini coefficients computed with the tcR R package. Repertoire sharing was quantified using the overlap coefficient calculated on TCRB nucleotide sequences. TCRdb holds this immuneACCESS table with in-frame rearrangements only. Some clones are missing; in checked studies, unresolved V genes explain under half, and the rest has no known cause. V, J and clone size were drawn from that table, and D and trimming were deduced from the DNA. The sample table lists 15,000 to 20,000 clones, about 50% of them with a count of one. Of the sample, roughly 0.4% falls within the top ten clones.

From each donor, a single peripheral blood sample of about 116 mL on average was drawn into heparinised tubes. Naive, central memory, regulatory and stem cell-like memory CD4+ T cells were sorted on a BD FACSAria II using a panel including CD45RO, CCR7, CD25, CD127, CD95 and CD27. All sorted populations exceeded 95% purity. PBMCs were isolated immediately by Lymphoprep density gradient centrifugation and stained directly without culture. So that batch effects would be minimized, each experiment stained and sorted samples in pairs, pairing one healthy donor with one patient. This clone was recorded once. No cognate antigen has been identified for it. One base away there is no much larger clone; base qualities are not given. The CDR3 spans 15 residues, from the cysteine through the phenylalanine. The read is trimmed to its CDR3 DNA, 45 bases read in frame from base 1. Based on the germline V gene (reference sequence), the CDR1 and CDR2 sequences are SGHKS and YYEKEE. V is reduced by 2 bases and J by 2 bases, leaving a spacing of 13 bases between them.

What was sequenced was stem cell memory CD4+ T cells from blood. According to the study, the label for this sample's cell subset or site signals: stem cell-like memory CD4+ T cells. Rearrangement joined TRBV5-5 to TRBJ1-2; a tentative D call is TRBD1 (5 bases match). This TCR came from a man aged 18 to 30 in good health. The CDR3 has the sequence CASSLGGAANYGYTF. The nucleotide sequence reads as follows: TGTGCCAGCAGCTTAGGAGGGGCGGCGAACTATGGCTACACCTTC.